The 25 T cell receptor beta chains in this list originate from one sample, sequenced in a study of T cells in Graves' hyperthyroidism and ophthalmopathy. The investigators amplified TCR beta CDR3 regions from RNA transcripts. The TCR CDR3 first-round RT-PCR relied on the HTBI primer set. TCRdb recomputed calls from the multiplex PCR reads with MiXCR, one row per CDR3 protein. In the table there are about 500,000 distinct CDR3 sequences, about 16% of which are singletons. The material sequenced was blood. The receptor set was obtained from a woman aged 30 to 39 with Graves' ophthalmopathy.

The count of this clonotype is one. At one of its ends the junction is not consistent with the germline gene, which may arise from a read error. This chain connects TRBV28 to TRBJ2-7; 8 nucleotides line up with TRBD1. The CDR3 contains 14 residues. In germline, CDR1 is MDHEN, CDR2 SYDVKM. The CDR3 nucleotides are TGTGCCAGCAGCCAGACAGGGGTCGGCTACGAGCGGTACTTC. Translation: CASSQTGVGYERYF.

There are a few counts of this clonotype. The V call is TRBV7-2, the J call TRBJ1-2; tentatively, D is TRBD1 (5 bases). The CDR3 runs 14 residues. From germline, CDR1 is SGHTA and CDR2 FQGNSA. The ends were cut back, 3 bases at V and 5 bases at J, with 13 bases in the middle. The CDR3 here is CASSFARAGYGYTF. CDR3 in DNA: TGTGCCAGCAGCTTCGCCAGGGCTGGGTATGGCTACACCTTC.

The V and J genes are TRBV20-1 and TRBJ2-3; D unclear. The ends were cut back, 5 bases at V and 6 bases at J, with 15 bases in the middle. This CDR3 contains 13 residues. Germline assignment: CDR1 DFQATT and CDR2 SNEGSKA (reference sequence). The DNA of the CDR3 is TGCAGTGCTCCCGACCTGGGAAGGGATACGCAGTATTTT. Its protein is CSAPDLGRDTQYF.

In its sample, this clonotype was seen many times. This chain connects TRBV7-2 to TRBJ2-5; D unclear. CDR3 length equals 14 residues. Trimming pared 1 base from V and 5 bases from J, leaving 11 bases between. From germline, CDR1 is SGHTA and CDR2 FQGNSA. The CDR3, as DNA: TGTGCCAGCAGCTTAGGGAAGGCTACCGAGACCCAGTACTTC. It translates to CASSLGKATETQYF.

This chain joins TRBV29-1 and TRBJ2-7, with TRBD2 matching over 8 bases. The CDR3 has 14 amino acids. CDR1 and CDR2 from the germline V gene are SQVTM and ANQGSEA. The V segment lost 2 bases and the J segment 3 bases; nucleotides outside the gene matches: 6. CDR3 in amino acids: CSVESREGSYEQYF. The CDR3 bases are TGCAGCGTTGAAAGTCGGGAGGGAAGCTACGAGCAGTACTTC.

This clonotype was recorded many times. V gene TRBV30 combines with J gene TRBJ2-1; 10 bases are a match to TRBD2. The germline CDR1 and CDR2 sequences are GTSNPN and SVGIG (reference sequence). This CDR3 contains 11 residues. Written as DNA, the CDR3 is TGTGCTAGCGGGAGGCTCAATGAGCAGTTCTTC. Amino acids: CASGRLNEQFF.

This clonotype came up many times. The chain recombines TRBV7-2 with TRBJ2-1; no definite D call. V was cut by 3 bases and J by 2 bases, with 14 bases left in between. Germline V lookup: CDR1 SGHTA, CDR2 FQGNSA. The CDR3 loop spans 16 amino acids. CDR3 amino acids: CASSFTGPPPYNEQFF. The CDR3 DNA is TGTGCCAGCAGCTTTACGGGCCCGCCCCCCTACAATGAGCAGTTCTTC.

The chain joins TRBV18 to TRBJ2-6; D is undetermined. Germline CDR1 reads KGHSH; CDR2 reads LQKENI. V was pared by 3 bases and J by 0 bases, with 6 bases between. The CDR3 is 15 amino acids. The CDR3 spells CASSPVGSGANVLTF. The CDR3 DNA reads as TGTGCCAGCTCACCGGTGGGCTCTGGGGCCAACGTCCTGACTTTC. The entire variable domain, with the rest obtained from reference TRBV18 and TRBJ2-6, is as follows: NAGVMQNPRHLVRRRGQEARLRCSPMKGHSHVYWYRQLPEEGLKFMVYLQKENIIDESGMPKERFSAEFPKEGPSILRIQQVVRGDSAAYFCASSPVGSGANVLTFGAGSRLTVL.

The rearrangement uses TRBV7-2 and TRBJ2-5; D unclear. Germline CDR1 is SGHTA and CDR2 is FQGNSA. The CDR3 runs 13 residues. The V end was cut by 3 bases, the J end by 2 bases, with 7 bases between. The chain's CDR3 is CASSFFAQETQYF. CDR3 in DNA: TGTGCCAGCAGCTTCTTTGCTCAAGAGACCCAGTACTTC.

This clonotype was picked up a small number of times. The CDR3 DNA follows: TGCAGTGCTAGCGGCTTAACAGGGAACACCGGGGAGCTGTTTTTT. Its translation is CSASGLTGNTGELFF. This chain uses TRBV20-1 with TRBJ2-2; a weak D match, TRBD1 (5 bases). The CDR3 extends over 15 amino acids. Trimming shortened V by 3 bases and J by 1 base, and 12 bases separated the two germline ends. CDR1 DFQATT and CDR2 SNEGSKA come from the germline V gene (reference sequence).

This clonotype occurred many times. The chain has TRBV11-3 and TRBJ2-1; D assignment may be TRBD1 or TRBD2 (6 bases each). V was clipped by 2 bases and J by 8 bases, with 10 bases between them. Germline lookup yields CDR1 SGHNT and CDR2 YENEEA. This CDR3 comprises 13 residues. CDR3 DNA: TGTGCCAGCAGCTTAACCGGGGGCGATGAGCAGTTCTTC. It is translated as CASSLTGGDEQFF.

V gene TRBV7-9 combines with J gene TRBJ2-7; 9 bases line up with TRBD1. After removal of 4 bases from V and 4 bases from J, the junction contained 5 bases not matched to a gene. Germline lookup yields CDR1 SEHNR and CDR2 FQNEAQ (reference sequence). This CDR3 comprises 14 residues. The CDR3 coding sequence is TGTGCCAGCAGCTCAACAGGGGGCTTATACGAGCAGTACTTC. Translation: CASSSTGGLYEQYF.

Details on this clonotype: A clone one base away is much larger, so this may be a read error. V gene TRBV7-3 combines with J gene TRBJ2-5, with TRBD2 as a possible D gene (5 bases). Trimming took off 5 bases at V and 4 bases at J, with 11 bases between the two ends. The germline CDR1 and CDR2 sequences are SGHTA and FQGTGA. This CDR3 contains 13 residues. CDR3 region: CASSQAEGETQYF. In DNA form, the CDR3 reads TGTGCCAGCAGCCAAGCAGAGGGAGAGACCCAGTACTTC.

This clonotype was detected ten times or more. The V call is TRBV6-6, the J call TRBJ2-7, with 10 bases matching TRBD1. The CDR3 sequence is 18 residues long. The J segment lost 4 bases and the V segment lost 2 bases, leaving 14 bases of the junction unmatched. Germline-derived CDR1 and CDR2 are MNHNY and SVGAGI (reference sequence). The CDR3, as DNA: TGTGCCAGCAGTTACGTTTTGTTTTCGGGACAGGGGCCTTACGAGCAGTACTTC. Translating it yields CASSYVLFSGQGPYEQYF.

This clonotype was found a few times. This chain joins TRBV20-1 and TRBJ1-1; D uncertain. V was trimmed by 8 bases and J by 0 bases, leaving 16 bases between them. The CDR3 contains 14 residues. Looked up from germline, CDR1 is DFQATT and CDR2 is SNEGSKA (reference sequence). The CDR3 bases are TGCAGTCCCCCGAGTGGACCGCTGAACACTGAAGCTTTCTTT. This gives the protein CSPPSGPLNTEAFF.

V usage is TRBV20-1 and J usage is TRBJ2-3; TRBD2 agrees at 8 bases. CDR1 and CDR2 (germline): DFQATT, SNEGSKA (reference sequence). After removal of 6 bases from V and 1 base from J, the junction contained 6 bases not matched to a gene. This CDR3 comprises 14 residues. The CDR3 nucleotides read TGCAGTGCGCAAACTAGCGGACGCACAGATACGCAGTATTTT. Its translation is CSAQTSGRTDTQYF.

This clonotype was detected many times. The rearrangement links TRBV13 to TRBJ2-1; 11 bases agree with TRBD2. The CDR3 consists of 15 residues. V gave up 4 bases and J gave up 3 bases; unmatched junction bases: 2. From germline, CDR1 is PRHDT and CDR2 FYEKMQ (reference sequence). The CDR3 region has the DNA TGTGCCAGCAGCTCGGGACTAGCGGACTACAATGAGCAGTTCTTC. Residues: CASSSGLADYNEQFF.

This clonotype was seen ten or more times. The chain combines TRBV7-2 with TRBJ2-7; D possibly corresponds to TRBD2 (6 bases). Germline V CDR1 and CDR2: SGHTA, FQGNSA. V lost 4 bases and J lost 5, with 21 bases in between. This CDR3 is 16 amino acids long. The CDR3 spells CASSSREIPVGDEQYF. The DNA of the CDR3 is TGTGCCAGCAGCTCCCGGGAGATACCAGTTGGCGACGAGCAGTACTTC. The variable domain in full, with the rest retrieved from reference TRBV7-2 and TRBJ2-7, is GAGVSQSPSNKVTEKGKDVELRCDPISGHTALYWYRQSLGQGLEFLIYFQGNSAPDKSGLPSDRFSAERTGGSVSTLTIQRTQQEDSAVYLCASSSREIPVGDEQYFGPGTRLTVT.

With regard to this clonotype: One end of the junction fails to match germline, which may point to a read error. This chain uses TRBV20-1 with TRBJ2-7, with 8 bases matching TRBD2. There are 15 residues in the CDR3. Germline V lookup: CDR1 DFQATT, CDR2 SNEGSKA (reference sequence). DNA of the CDR3: TGCAGTGCCCCGACTCTGCAGCGGGGGTCCTACAAGCAGTACTTC. As protein: CSAPTLQRGSYKQYF.

The gene calls are TRBV20-1 and TRBJ2-5; a weak D match, TRBD2 (5 bases). This CDR3 is 15 amino acids long. CDR1 and CDR2 (germline): DFQATT, SNEGSKA (reference sequence). The ends were cut back, 0 bases at V and 3 bases at J, with 14 bases in the middle. The CDR3 DNA follows: TGCAGTGCTAGAGACGTAGGAGGCTTCGAAGAGACCCAGTACTTC. Its translation: CSARDVGGFEETQYF.

The chain is built from TRBV6-1 and TRBJ1-5; 12 bases match TRBD1. Germline trimming cut 8 bases from V and 7 bases from J; bases unmatched to any gene: 18. CDR1 is MNHNS and CDR2 is SASEGT in the germline V gene. The CDR3 totals 18 residues. CDR3 residues: CASARLRARDRGHQPQHF. The CDR3 DNA reads TGTGCCAGCGCCCGGCTGAGAGCCCGGGACAGGGGGCACCAGCCCCAGCATTTT.

This clonotype was seen at least ten times. The rearrangement joins TRBV7-2 to TRBJ1-2, with TRBD1 matching over 7 bases. The V gene's germline CDR1 is SGHTA and CDR2 FQGNSA. Losses at the gene ends were 4 bases for V and 7 bases for J; bases not matched to a gene: 15. The CDR3 length is 16 residues. The CDR3 DNA follows: TGTGCCAGCAGCTCATACACCCTTGGACAGGAGAGTGGCTACACCTTC. This encodes CASSSYTLGQESGYTF.

This clonotype was found many times. This rearrangement joins TRBV30 to TRBJ2-7, with 11 bases matching TRBD2. V was pared by 1 base and J by 6 bases, with 11 bases of the junction left unmatched. Germline-derived CDR1 and CDR2 are GTSNPN and SVGIG (reference sequence). The CDR3 contains 16 residues. The CDR3, as DNA: TGTGCCTGGAGTGGGGGAGCTAGCGGGAGGTCGGGCGAGCAGTACTTC. Its translation: CAWSGGASGRSGEQYF.

In its sample, this clonotype was seen many times. The gene calls are TRBV6-2 or TRBV6-3 and TRBJ2-7; D not certain. The CDR3 covers 13 residues. Germline assignment: CDR1 MNHEY and CDR2 SVGEGT. V lost 2 bases, J lost 6 bases, and 11 bases lay in between. CDR3 amino acids: CASSYSRLGEQYF. The CDR3 DNA sequence: TGTGCCAGCAGTTACAGCAGGCTTGGCGAGCAGTACTTC.

This clonotype has just a few counts. The gene calls are TRBV5-1 and TRBJ2-3; 13 bases are a match to TRBD2. This CDR3 has 18 residues. V dropped 4 bases and J dropped 4; count of bases not matched to a gene: 12. In germline, CDR1 is SGHRS, CDR2 YFSETQ. The CDR3 here is CASSDGLAGVSLADTQYF. Written as DNA, the CDR3 is TGCGCCAGCAGCGATGGACTAGCGGGAGTATCGTTAGCAGATACGCAGTATTTT.